Shown below are 32 T cell receptor beta chains from a single sample sequenced in a study of blood T cell repertoires in COVID-19. Using immunoSEQ multiplex PCR, the repertoire was profiled, and TCRdb retains in-frame clones only, with some absent. There are some 220,000 clones in the sample; over 70% occur only once, and about 7.2% lies in the top ten. The sample taken for sequencing was peripheral blood. The receptors originated from a woman aged 65 to 85 with acute or convalescent COVID-19.

This chain joins TRBV7-2 and TRBJ2-5; 7 nucleotides align to TRBD2. V was clipped by 5 bases and J by 4 bases; unmatched bases: 13. Germline loops: CDR1 SGHTA, CDR2 FQGNSA. The CDR3 contains 16 residues. The CDR3 region has the DNA TGTGCCAGCAGCCTACTTGGGAGCGGGGCTGGAGAGACCCAGTACTTC. Residues: CASSLLGSGAGETQYF.

The chain links TRBV30 to TRBJ2-3; weak D call: TRBD1 (6 bases). V lost 3 bases and J 3 bases, leaving 13 bases between the germline ends. The length of the CDR3 is 14 residues. In germline, CDR1 is GTSNPN, CDR2 SVGIG (reference sequence). In DNA form, the CDR3 reads TGTGCCTGGAGGGCCAGGGGCGGTACAGATACGCAGTATTTT. This encodes CAWRARGGTDTQYF.

V and J are TRBV5-4 and TRBJ1-2, with 10 bases lining up with TRBD1. The CDR3 consists of 15 residues. Unmatched junction bases numbered 7, after V lost 2 bases and J lost 6 bases. Germline V CDR1 and CDR2: SGHNT, YYREEE (reference sequence). CDR3 sequence reads: CASSLPGTGVNGYTF. The CDR3 region has the DNA TGTGCCAGCAGCTTACCAGGGACAGGGGTGAATGGCTACACCTTC.

The chain is built from TRBV10-3 and TRBJ2-7; 8 bases map to TRBD1. Trimming cost V 2 bases and J 6 bases; bases outside gene matches: 3. The length of the CDR3 is 13 residues. From germline, CDR1 is ENHRY and CDR2 SYGVKD. Written as DNA, the CDR3 is TGTGCCATCAGTGAGGCGACAGGGGCCGAGCAGTACTTC. It encodes CAISEATGAEQYF.

This clone occurred a few times. The chain couples TRBV18 to TRBJ1-2; 9 bases match TRBD1. V was clipped by 3 bases and J by 4 bases; unmatched bases: 3. The CDR3 has 14 residues. Germline values: CDR1 KGHSH, CDR2 LQKENI. In nucleotides, the CDR3 is TGTGCCAGCTCACCGGGACAGGGAGTCTATGGCTACACCTTC. This encodes CASSPGQGVYGYTF.

The chain carries TRBV7-2 and TRBJ2-5; 12 bases map to TRBD2. V lost 1 base and J lost 6; bases outside the gene matches: 12. The CDR3 runs 18 residues. CDR1 and CDR2 from the germline V gene are SGHTA and FQGNSA. This CDR3 reads CASSLGSLAGGPEKTQYF. CDR3 in DNA: TGTGCCAGCAGCTTAGGGTCTCTAGCGGGGGGGCCCGAGAAGACCCAGTACTTC.

A single count supports this clone. The chain couples TRBV2 to TRBJ2-7, with TRBD2 as a possible D gene (6 bases). Trimming took 6 bases from V and 4 from J, leaving 7 bases between them. Germline V gene sequence: CDR1 SNHLY, CDR2 FYNNEI. The CDR3 has 11 amino acids. CDR3: CASRGGYEQYF. For the CDR3, the DNA is TGTGCCAGCAGGGGAGGTTACGAGCAGTACTTC.

The J gene is TRBJ2-6, the V gene TRBV24-1; D remains unclear. Germline lookup yields CDR1 KGHDR and CDR2 SFDVKD. The ends were cut back, 4 bases at V and 7 bases at J, with 16 bases in the middle. CDR3 length: 16 amino acids. CDR3 in amino acids: CATSDRTRSGANVLTF. Written as DNA, the CDR3 is TGTGCCACCAGTGACCGTACGAGGAGTGGCGCCAACGTCCTGACTTTC.

This chain joins TRBV5-1 and TRBJ1-3; D is unclear. The CDR3 is made up of 14 amino acids. Trimming shortened V by 5 bases and J by 0 bases, and 9 bases separated the two germline ends. Germline CDR1 reads SGHRS; CDR2 reads YFSETQ. CDR3: CASSPGSSGNTIYF. The DNA for the CDR3 is TGCGCCAGCAGTCCCGGGAGCTCTGGAAACACCATATATTTT.

This clone was observed a single time. The genes are TRBV24-1 and TRBJ1-2, with unresolved D. V lost 2 bases and J 4 bases, leaving 16 bases between the germline ends. This CDR3 contains 16 residues. Germline CDR1 is KGHDR and CDR2 is SFDVKD. The CDR3 DNA follows: TGTGCCACCAGTGATTCAACCCAACCGGGGTTCTATGGCTACACCTTC. Translated: CATSDSTQPGFYGYTF.

The V and J genes are TRBV7-6 and TRBJ1-5, with D possibly being TRBD1 (5 bases). This CDR3 has 13 amino acids. V was shortened by 5 bases and J by 7 bases, with 12 bases between the two germline ends. Germline CDR1 and CDR2: SGHVS and FNYEAQ. The CDR3, as DNA: TGTGCCAGCAGCCCCCATCCAGGGCAGCCCCAGCATTTT. As protein: CASSPHPGQPQHF. Together with reference TRBV7-6 and TRBJ1-5, the CDR3 gives the full variable domain: GAGVSQSPRYKVTKRGQDVALRCDPISGHVSLYWYRQALGQGPEFLTYFNYEAQQDKSGLPNDRFSAERPEGSISTLTIQRTEQRDSAMYRCASSPHPGQPQHFGDGTRLSIL.

The V and J genes are TRBV28 and TRBJ1-2; 7 bases agree with TRBD1. The V and J ends lost 4 bases and 3 bases, in that order; junction bases with no gene match: 2. Germline CDR1 reads MDHEN; CDR2 reads SYDVKM. The CDR3 runs 13 residues. The DNA of the CDR3 is TGTGCCAGCAGTTATACAGGGGACTATGGCTACACCTTC. It encodes CASSYTGDYGYTF.

V is TRBV6-5 and J is TRBJ2-7; 7 bases align to TRBD1. The junction had 6 bases not matched to a gene; V was cut back by 5 bases and J by 5 bases. The CDR3 length is 13 residues. Germline lookup yields CDR1 MNHEY and CDR2 SVGAGI. CDR3 in amino acids: CASSRDSLDEQYF. The CDR3 coding sequence is TGTGCCAGCAGTCGGGACAGTCTAGACGAGCAGTACTTC.

This clone was seen just once. The chain recombines TRBV3-1 (or the pseudogene TRBV3-2) with TRBJ1-2, with D unresolved. CDR1 LGHDT and CDR2 YNNKEL come from the germline V gene (reference sequence). V gave up 4 bases and J gave up 1 base, with 13 bases separating them. The CDR3 totals 15 residues. The CDR3 loop is CASSLEGGGNYGYTF. The CDR3 bases are TGTGCCAGCAGCCTGGAGGGTGGAGGTAACTATGGCTACACCTTC.

The rearrangement joins TRBV5-3 to TRBJ1-2, with D perhaps matching TRBD1 (6 bases). TRBV5-3 is designated an ORF whose function remains uncertain. The CDR3 spans 13 residues. The V gene lost 0 bases and the J gene lost 8 bases, with 11 bases spanning the gap. CDR3 region: CARSLDRDDGYTF. CDR3 DNA: TGTGCCAGAAGCTTGGACAGGGACGACGGCTACACCTTC.

The chain has TRBV14 and TRBJ2-7, with D possibly being TRBD1 (5 bases). CDR3 size: 14 residues. V lost 4 bases, J lost 6 bases, and 16 bases lay in between. CDR1 and CDR2 (germline): SGHDN, FVKESK. CDR3 nucleotide sequence: TGTGCCAGCAGCCCAACCTACAGGTCCGGCGAGCAGTACTTC. It encodes CASSPTYRSGEQYF. Combining the CDR3 with reference TRBV14 and TRBJ2-7 gives the whole variable domain EAGVTQFPSHSVIEKGQTVTLRCDPISGHDNLYWYRRVMGKEIKFLLHFVKESKQDESGMPNNRFLAERTGGTYSTLKVQPAELEDSGVYFCASSPTYRSGEQYFGPGTRLTVT.

The chain carries TRBV4-2 and TRBJ2-3, with D perhaps TRBD2 (6 bases). The CDR3 extends over 17 amino acids. Germline V gene sequence: CDR1 LGHNA, CDR2 YNFKEQ. Trimming stripped 4 bases from V and 0 bases from J, with 17 bases between. This CDR3 reads CASSRTTGTASTDTQYF. The DNA of the CDR3 is TGTGCCAGCAGCCGTACCACCGGGACTGCTAGCACAGATACGCAGTATTTT.

This rearrangement joins TRBV3-1 (or the pseudogene TRBV3-2) to TRBJ1-2; TRBD1 is a possible D gene (6 bases). The length of the CDR3 is 14 residues. The germline CDR1 and CDR2 sequences are LGHDT and YNNKEL (reference sequence). V gave up 1 base and J gave up 8 bases, with 14 bases separating them. The CDR3 DNA reads as TGTGCCAGCAGCCAAGGGGACACCCTCCTAGGCTACACCTTC. Translating gives CASSQGDTLLGYTF.

The table lists this clone with a count of one. The chain links TRBV10-3 to TRBJ2-3, with 8 bases lining up with TRBD2. CDR1 and CDR2 (germline): ENHRY, SYGVKD. This CDR3 spans 15 amino acids. J lost 5 bases, V lost 6 bases, and 10 bases had no gene match. The CDR3 DNA is TGTGCCATCAGCCTCGGGGGGGCCCGAGGAGATACGCAGTATTTT. Protein: CAISLGGARGDTQYF.

V gene TRBV3-1 (or the pseudogene TRBV3-2) combines with J gene TRBJ1-2; TRBD1 agrees at 9 bases. Trimming at V came to 7 bases and at J to 5 bases, leaving 5 bases not matched to a gene. CDR1 is LGHDT, CDR2 YNNKEL, per germline (reference sequence). This CDR3 region has 13 residues. The CDR3 bases are TGTGCCAGCACCTTACAGGGGGCTTATGGCTACACCTTC. It codes for CASTLQGAYGYTF.

This clone was seen only a few times. This chain uses TRBV6-5 with TRBJ2-5; D is uncertain. Germline V gene data show CDR1 as MNHEY and CDR2 as SVGAGI. The CDR3 is 13 amino acids. V was cut by 5 bases and J by 1 base, with 8 bases left in between. In DNA, the CDR3 is TGTGCCAGCAGTCGGAACAGCCAAGAGACCCAGTACTTC. Amino acid sequence: CASSRNSQETQYF.

The rearrangement uses TRBV9 and TRBJ2-1; 10 bases match TRBD1. V dropped 1 base and J dropped 5; count of bases not matched to a gene: 3. CDR1 SGDLS and CDR2 YYNGEE come from the germline V gene. The CDR3 loop spans 15 amino acids. CDR3 residues: CASSVRGTGDNEQFF. CDR3 in DNA: TGTGCCAGCAGCGTAAGGGGGACAGGGGACAATGAGCAGTTCTTC.

The chain is built from TRBV6-5 and TRBJ1-6; D may be TRBD1 (5 bases). Germline loops: CDR1 MNHEY, CDR2 SVGAGI. This CDR3 has 15 residues. V shed 6 bases and J shed 7 bases, with 16 bases lying between them. The DNA for the CDR3 is TGTGCCAGCAGAACCATGGGGCAGGGAAATTCACCCCTCCACTTT. It codes for CASRTMGQGNSPLHF.

The rearrangement uses TRBV5-5 and TRBJ2-5; 8 bases line up with TRBD2. The length of the CDR3 is 18 residues. Germline-derived CDR1 and CDR2 are SGHKS and YYEKEE (reference sequence). Germline trimming cut 4 bases from V and 4 bases from J; bases unmatched to any gene: 18. The CDR3 nucleotides are TGTGCCAGCAGCCGTGAAATGAGGAGCGGGGGTACAGGAGAGACCCAGTACTTC. The encoded protein is CASSREMRSGGTGETQYF. Using reference TRBV5-5 and TRBJ2-5 for the parts outside the CDR3, the full variable domain is DAGVTQSPTHLIKTRGQQVTLRCSPISGHKSVSWYQQVLGQGPQFIFQYYEKEERGRGNFPDRFSARQFPNYSSELNVNALLLGDSALYLCASSREMRSGGTGETQYFGPGTRLLVL.

This clone was seen only a few times. This rearrangement joins TRBV5-4 to TRBJ2-7, with D uncertain. The V gene lost 3 bases and the J gene lost 1 base, with 11 bases spanning the gap. Germline lookup yields CDR1 SGHNT and CDR2 YYREEE (reference sequence). The CDR3 has 14 residues. CDR3 in amino acids: CASSSTPHSYEQYF. In nucleotides, the CDR3 is TGTGCCAGCAGCTCGACACCCCATTCCTACGAGCAGTACTTC.

In this sample, this clone turned up once. The chain has TRBV14 and TRBJ1-1, with D possibly matching TRBD1 (6 bases). Germline V gene data show CDR1 as SGHDN and CDR2 as FVKESK. The CDR3 spans 16 residues. V was cut by 1 base and J by 0 bases, with 12 bases left in between. This CDR3 is CASSQGQWGLNTEAFF. In DNA, the CDR3 is TGTGCCAGCAGCCAAGGACAATGGGGGCTGAACACTGAAGCTTTCTTT.

The chain is built from TRBV29-1 and TRBJ2-2, with D possibly matching TRBD2 (6 bases). Germline V gives CDR1 SQVTM, CDR2 ANQGSEA. This CDR3 has 16 residues. V lost 3 bases to trimming and J lost 0 bases, with 14 bases between them. The DNA of the CDR3 is TGCAGCGTTGAGTTGCGGGGACCCTCGAACACCGGGGAGCTGTTTTTT. Translating it yields CSVELRGPSNTGELFF.

The gene calls are TRBV6-5 and TRBJ2-3; no reliable D call. Trimming pared 0 bases from V and 2 bases from J, leaving 9 bases between. Looked up from germline, CDR1 is MNHEY and CDR2 is SVGAGI. The CDR3 has 15 amino acids. This CDR3 reads CASSYSPRPTDTQYF. The CDR3 bases are TGTGCCAGCAGTTACTCCCCCAGGCCCACAGATACGCAGTATTTT.

This chain joins TRBV7-2 and TRBJ1-5; D is possibly TRBD1 (6 bases). This CDR3 region has 15 residues. CDR1 and CDR2 (germline): SGHTA, FQGNSA. The V and J ends lost 2 bases and 7 bases respectively, with 15 bases between them. The CDR3 spells CASSLSGAHQQPQHF. The CDR3 DNA sequence: TGTGCCAGCAGCTTATCAGGGGCGCATCAACAGCCCCAGCATTTT. The variable domain in full, completed from reference TRBV7-2 and TRBJ1-5, reads GAGVSQSPSNKVTEKGKDVELRCDPISGHTALYWYRQSLGQGLEFLIYFQGNSAPDKSGLPSDRFSAERTGGSVSTLTIQRTQQEDSAVYLCASSLSGAHQQPQHFGDGTRLSIL.

This clone was seen a handful of times. The chain uses TRBV7-9 and TRBJ2-2; D is ambiguous. The CDR3 has 13 residues. Germline V CDR1 and CDR2: SEHNR, FQNEAQ (reference sequence). V was pared by 5 bases and J by 13 bases, with 17 bases between. The DNA of the CDR3 is TGTGCCAGCAGCGTTACGTACGCGTTTGGGCTGTTTTTT. It translates to CASSVTYAFGLFF.

This chain joins TRBV9 and TRBJ2-7; tentatively, D is TRBD1 (6 bases). Trimming left V 2 bases short and J 2 bases short, with 14 bases between. Germline V gene lookup returns CDR1 SGDLS and CDR2 YYNGEE. The CDR3 extends over 15 amino acids. The CDR3, as DNA: TGTGCCAGCAGCGTCATGACAGGTCCCACCTACGAGCAGTACTTC. Protein product: CASSVMTGPTYEQYF.

The count of this clone is one. The chain links TRBV11-3 to TRBJ2-7; D is undetermined. CDR3 length equals 15 residues. Trimming pared 1 base from V and 4 bases from J, leaving 14 bases between. Germline CDR1 is SGHNT and CDR2 is YENEEA. Written as DNA, the CDR3 is TGTGCCAGCAGCTTAGGGGCAGAACCCCATTACGAGCAGTACTTC. Its protein product is CASSLGAEPHYEQYF.